These T cell receptor beta chains were read from a single sample in a study of blood T cell repertoires in COVID-19. The method was immunoSEQ multiplex PCR; TCRdb's version includes in-frame clones alone and lacks a portion of them. The sample lists about 90,000 clones; about 80% were seen once. Material for sequencing was peripheral blood. Receptor source: a man aged 65 to 79 with acute or convalescent COVID-19. CDR3s include the opening cysteine and the closing phenylalanine or tryptophan. Fields, in order: J gene, clone size, D gene, V gene, CDR3 protein, CDR3 DNA. The D gene is left open where the match is weak. Clone size, where shown, is once, few, many, or a class for clones that have expanded.

J gene: TRBJ2-7
clone size: -
D gene: TRBD1
V gene: TRBV28
CDR3 protein: CASSFSDRGGEQYF
CDR3 DNA: TGTGCCAGCAGTTTTTCGGACAGGGGTGGCGAGCAGTACTTC

J gene: TRBJ2-5
clone size: -
D gene: TRBD2
V gene: TRBV5-6
CDR3 protein: CASSLELGLALETQYF
CDR3 DNA: TGTGCCAGCAGCTTGGAATTAGGACTAGCGCTTGAGACCCAGTACTTC

J gene: TRBJ2-2
clone size: once
D gene: -
V gene: TRBV5-6
CDR3 protein: CASSSHLVENTGELFF
CDR3 DNA: TGTGCCAGCAGCTCCCATCTAGTGGAGAACACCGGGGAGCTGTTTTTT

J gene: TRBJ2-1
clone size: -
D gene: TRBD2
V gene: TRBV9
CDR3 protein: CASSVSGLAGNSGPYNEQFF
CDR3 DNA: TGTGCCAGCAGCGTATCGGGACTAGCGGGAAATAGTGGGCCCTACAATGAGCAGTTCTTC

J gene: TRBJ1-1
clone size: -
D gene: -
V gene: TRBV20-1
CDR3 protein: CSAWTVEAFF
CDR3 DNA: TGCAGTGCCTGGACAGTTGAAGCTTTCTTT

J gene: TRBJ2-3
clone size: -
D gene: -
V gene: TRBV7-6
CDR3 protein: CASSLSGGRTDTQYF
CDR3 DNA: TGTGCCAGCAGCCTCTCGGGGGGCCGCACAGATACGCAGTATTTT

J gene: TRBJ1-2
clone size: once
D gene: -
V gene: TRBV10-3
CDR3 protein: CAISEVKEEYGYTF
CDR3 DNA: TGTGCCATCAGTGAAGTGAAGGAGGAATATGGCTACACCTTC

J gene: TRBJ1-1
clone size: -
D gene: TRBD1
V gene: TRBV19
CDR3 protein: CASSSDRDGTEAFF
CDR3 DNA: TGTGCCAGTAGTTCTGACAGGGACGGCACTGAAGCTTTCTTT

J gene: TRBJ2-3
clone size: -
D gene: -
V gene: TRBV5-6
CDR3 protein: CASSPNPGTSTDTQYF
CDR3 DNA: TGTGCCAGCAGCCCCAACCCTGGGACTAGCACAGATACGCAGTATTTT

J gene: TRBJ1-2
clone size: -
D gene: TRBD1
V gene: TRBV5-1
CDR3 protein: CASSLQGAGGYTF
CDR3 DNA: TGCGCCAGCAGCTTGCAGGGGGCAGGTGGCTACACCTTC

J gene: TRBJ1-3
clone size: -
D gene: -
V gene: TRBV5-1
CDR3 protein: CASSFTTPGNTIYF
CDR3 DNA: TGCGCCAGCAGCTTTACTACTCCTGGAAACACCATATATTTT

J gene: TRBJ1-1
clone size: -
D gene: -
V gene: TRBV11-2
CDR3 protein: CASSSYDRKEAFF
CDR3 DNA: TGTGCCAGCAGCTCATACGACAGAAAGGAAGCTTTCTTT

J gene: TRBJ2-2
clone size: -
D gene: -
V gene: TRBV7-2
CDR3 protein: CASNPGKNTGELFF
CDR3 DNA: TGTGCCAGCAACCCGGGGAAAAACACCGGGGAGCTGTTTTTT

J gene: TRBJ2-7
clone size: -
D gene: -
V gene: TRBV6-5
CDR3 protein: CASSLARGYEQYF
CDR3 DNA: TGTGCCAGCAGTCTCGCCCGGGGCTACGAGCAGTACTTC

J gene: TRBJ2-3
clone size: -
D gene: TRBD2
V gene: TRBV9
CDR3 protein: CASSVVGLAADTQYF
CDR3 DNA: TGTGCCAGCAGCGTAGTAGGACTAGCTGCAGATACGCAGTATTTT

J gene: TRBJ2-3
clone size: -
D gene: TRBD1
V gene: TRBV6-5
CDR3 protein: CASSGQADTQYF
CDR3 DNA: TGTGCCAGCAGCGGACAGGCAGATACGCAGTATTTT

J gene: TRBJ2-2
clone size: few
D gene: -
V gene: TRBV5-1
CDR3 protein: CASRENGGSAGELFF
CDR3 DNA: TGCGCCAGCCGGGAGAACGGGGGTAGCGCCGGGGAGCTGTTTTTT

J gene: TRBJ1-2
clone size: -
D gene: -
V gene: TRBV5-1
CDR3 protein: CASTSGGEDYGYTF
CDR3 DNA: TGCGCCAGCACTTCGGGGGGAGAGGACTATGGCTACACCTTC

J gene: TRBJ1-5
clone size: once
D gene: TRBD1
V gene: TRBV11-3
CDR3 protein: CASSLGQNSNQPQHF
CDR3 DNA: TGTGCCAGCAGCTTGGGACAGAATAGCAATCAGCCCCAGCATTTT

J gene: TRBJ2-6
clone size: -
D gene: TRBD1
V gene: TRBV9
CDR3 protein: CASSIRVQGLAGANVLTF
CDR3 DNA: TGTGCCAGCAGCATCCGGGTACAGGGGTTGGCAGGGGCCAACGTCCTGACTTTC

J gene: TRBJ2-5
clone size: -
D gene: TRBD2
V gene: TRBV2
CDR3 protein: CASTGLAGETQYF
CDR3 DNA: TGTGCCAGCACCGGACTAGCGGGTGAGACCCAGTACTTC

J gene: TRBJ1-2
clone size: -
D gene: TRBD1
V gene: TRBV7-8
CDR3 protein: CASSPPTGNYGYTF
CDR3 DNA: TGTGCCAGCAGCCCGCCGACAGGGAACTATGGCTACACCTTC

J gene: TRBJ2-1
clone size: -
D gene: -
V gene: TRBV30
CDR3 protein: CAWSRTVLSNNEQFF
CDR3 DNA: TGTGCCTGGAGTAGGACAGTACTTTCAAACAATGAGCAGTTCTTC

J gene: TRBJ1-6
clone size: -
D gene: -
V gene: TRBV28
CDR3 protein: CASSPGGEGRYNSPLHF
CDR3 DNA: TGTGCCAGCAGCCCTGGGGGGGAAGGACGCTATAATTCACCCCTCCACTTT

J gene: TRBJ2-6
clone size: -
D gene: -
V gene: TRBV10-3
CDR3 protein: CAIRGGSGANVLTF
CDR3 DNA: TGTGCCATCAGAGGGGGCTCTGGGGCCAACGTCCTGACTTTC

J gene: TRBJ1-2
clone size: -
D gene: -
V gene: TRBV19
CDR3 protein: CASSTDGSLTYGYTF
CDR3 DNA: TGTGCCAGTAGTACCGACGGGAGTCTAACCTATGGCTACACCTTC

J gene: TRBJ1-3
clone size: few
D gene: -
V gene: TRBV5-8
CDR3 protein: CASSLMRHTPGNTIYF
CDR3 DNA: TGTGCCAGCAGCTTAATGAGACATACTCCTGGAAACACCATATATTTT

J gene: TRBJ1-6
clone size: -
D gene: TRBD1
V gene: TRBV5-6
CDR3 protein: CASSLSRDREESPLHF
CDR3 DNA: TGTGCCAGCAGCTTATCCCGGGACAGGGAAGAATCACCCCTCCACTTT

J gene: TRBJ2-7
clone size: -
D gene: -
V gene: TRBV19
CDR3 protein: CASSIQAFYEQYF
CDR3 DNA: TGTGCCAGTAGTATACAGGCCTTCTACGAGCAGTACTTC

J gene: TRBJ1-2
clone size: -
D gene: -
V gene: TRBV5-1
CDR3 protein: CASSFRPQVDGYTF
CDR3 DNA: TGCGCCAGCAGCTTTCGGCCACAGGTTGATGGCTACACCTTC

J gene: TRBJ1-4
clone size: -
D gene: TRBD1
V gene: TRBV2
CDR3 protein: CASSPPPGQGGMGTNEKLFF
CDR3 DNA: TGTGCCAGCAGCCCCCCTCCGGGACAGGGAGGGATGGGGACCAATGAAAAACTGTTTTTT

J gene: TRBJ1-4
clone size: -
D gene: -
V gene: TRBV6-1
CDR3 protein: CASSEARGINEKLFF
CDR3 DNA: TGTGCCAGCAGTGAAGCGCGGGGGATTAATGAAAAACTGTTTTTT

J gene: TRBJ1-4
clone size: -
D gene: -
V gene: TRBV2
CDR3 protein: CASSLQTSNEKLFF
CDR3 DNA: TGTGCCAGCAGTCTACAGACCTCAAATGAAAAACTGTTTTTT

J gene: TRBJ1-2
clone size: -
D gene: -
V gene: TRBV4-1
CDR3 protein: CASSEAAGAGGYTF
CDR3 DNA: TGCGCCAGCAGCGAAGCAGCAGGGGCGGGCGGCTACACCTTC

J gene: TRBJ1-4
clone size: -
D gene: TRBD1
V gene: TRBV5-1
CDR3 protein: CASSLEGQGVSNEKLFF
CDR3 DNA: TGCGCCAGCAGCTTGGAGGGCCAGGGGGTGTCTAATGAAAAACTGTTTTTT

J gene: TRBJ2-3
clone size: -
D gene: -
V gene: TRBV28
CDR3 protein: CASSTSAVGSGDTQYF
CDR3 DNA: TGTGCCAGCAGTACCTCGGCGGTCGGGTCGGGAGATACGCAGTATTTT

J gene: TRBJ1-2
clone size: -
D gene: -
V gene: TRBV29-1
CDR3 protein: CSVPGVPTFNYGYTF
CDR3 DNA: TGCAGCGTTCCGGGGGTTCCCACCTTTAACTATGGCTACACCTTC

J gene: TRBJ2-1
clone size: few
D gene: -
V gene: TRBV19
CDR3 protein: CASSMSMRAYNEQFF
CDR3 DNA: TGTGCCAGTAGTATGTCCATGAGGGCCTACAATGAGCAGTTCTTC

J gene: TRBJ1-2
clone size: -
D gene: TRBD1
V gene: TRBV19
CDR3 protein: CASSAPGQGNSDYGYTF
CDR3 DNA: TGTGCCAGTAGTGCTCCGGGACAGGGGAATTCTGACTATGGCTACACCTTC

J gene: TRBJ1-1
clone size: -
D gene: -
V gene: TRBV6-5
CDR3 protein: CASTERVRTEAFF
CDR3 DNA: TGTGCCTCCACAGAGAGAGTAAGGACTGAAGCTTTCTTT

J gene: TRBJ2-7
clone size: -
D gene: -
V gene: TRBV24-1
CDR3 protein: CATSDAQGPGEQYF
CDR3 DNA: TGTGCCACCAGTGATGCACAGGGCCCAGGCGAGCAGTACTTC

J gene: TRBJ1-5
clone size: -
D gene: -
V gene: TRBV4-1
CDR3 protein: CASSQDSGQRRLNQPQHF
CDR3 DNA: TGCGCCAGCAGCCAAGATAGTGGGCAAAGACGGTTAAATCAGCCCCAGCATTTT

J gene: TRBJ2-5
clone size: -
D gene: -
V gene: TRBV7-9
CDR3 protein: CASSSTRDGEQETQYF
CDR3 DNA: TGTGCCAGCAGCTCCACGCGGGACGGTGAGCAAGAGACCCAGTACTTC

J gene: TRBJ2-7
clone size: -
D gene: TRBD1
V gene: TRBV18
CDR3 protein: CASSPGQPYEQYF
CDR3 DNA: TGTGCCAGCTCACCGGGACAGCCATACGAGCAGTACTTC

J gene: TRBJ1-2
clone size: once
D gene: -
V gene: TRBV5-1
CDR3 protein: CASSHHEQGFGYTF
CDR3 DNA: TGCGCCAGCAGCCACCACGAACAGGGATTCGGCTACACCTTC

J gene: TRBJ2-1
clone size: -
D gene: TRBD1
V gene: TRBV9
CDR3 protein: CASSVATGDDNRGPSYNEQFF
CDR3 DNA: TGTGCCAGCAGCGTAGCTACCGGGGACGATAACAGGGGCCCATCCTACAATGAGCAGTTCTTC

J gene: TRBJ1-2
clone size: -
D gene: -
V gene: TRBV6-1
CDR3 protein: CASSEQGLDYGYTF
CDR3 DNA: TGTGCCAGCAGTGAACAGGGTTTAGACTATGGCTACACCTTC